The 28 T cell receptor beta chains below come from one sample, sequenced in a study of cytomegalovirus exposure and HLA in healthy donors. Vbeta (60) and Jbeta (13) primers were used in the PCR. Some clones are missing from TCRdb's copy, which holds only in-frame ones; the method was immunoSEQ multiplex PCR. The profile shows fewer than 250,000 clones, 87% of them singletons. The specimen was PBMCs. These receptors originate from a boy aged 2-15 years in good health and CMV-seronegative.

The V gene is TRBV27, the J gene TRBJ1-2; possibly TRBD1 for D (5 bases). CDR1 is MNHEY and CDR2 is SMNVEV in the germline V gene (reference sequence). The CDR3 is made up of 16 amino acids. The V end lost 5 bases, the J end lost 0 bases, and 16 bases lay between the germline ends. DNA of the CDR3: TGTGCCAGCAGTAGGGGCAGCAAATATTCTAACTATGGCTACACCTTC. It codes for CASSRGSKYSNYGYTF.

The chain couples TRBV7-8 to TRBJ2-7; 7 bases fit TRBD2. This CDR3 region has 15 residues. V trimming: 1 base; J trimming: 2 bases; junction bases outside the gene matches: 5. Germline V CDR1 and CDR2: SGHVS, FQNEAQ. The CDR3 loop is CASSLVSGAAYEQYF. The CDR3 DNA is TGTGCCAGCAGCTTAGTGAGCGGGGCCGCCTACGAGCAGTACTTC.

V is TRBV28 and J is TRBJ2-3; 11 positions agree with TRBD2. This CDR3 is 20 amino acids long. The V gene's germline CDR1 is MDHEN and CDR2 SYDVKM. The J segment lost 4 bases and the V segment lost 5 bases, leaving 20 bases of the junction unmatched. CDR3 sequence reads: CASSEDSHSGGAKQADTQYF. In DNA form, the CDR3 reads TGTGCCAGCAGTGAGGATTCCCATAGCGGGGGGGCCAAGCAGGCAGATACGCAGTATTTT.

The chain's CDR3 is CASSLDRLGYEQYF. In DNA, the CDR3 is TGTGCCAGCAGCTTAGACAGGTTGGGCTACGAGCAGTACTTC. The chain links TRBV11-2 to TRBJ2-7; no clear D gene. The CDR3 has 14 residues. V gave up 0 bases and J gave up 3 bases, with 9 bases separating them. Germline CDR1 SGHAT, CDR2 FQNNGV.

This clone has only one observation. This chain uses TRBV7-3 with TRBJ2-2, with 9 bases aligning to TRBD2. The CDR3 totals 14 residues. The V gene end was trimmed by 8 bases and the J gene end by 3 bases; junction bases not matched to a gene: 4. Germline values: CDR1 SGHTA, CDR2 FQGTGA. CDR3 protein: CASGSGGDTGELFF. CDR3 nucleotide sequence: TGTGCCAGCGGTAGCGGGGGAGACACCGGGGAGCTGTTTTTT.

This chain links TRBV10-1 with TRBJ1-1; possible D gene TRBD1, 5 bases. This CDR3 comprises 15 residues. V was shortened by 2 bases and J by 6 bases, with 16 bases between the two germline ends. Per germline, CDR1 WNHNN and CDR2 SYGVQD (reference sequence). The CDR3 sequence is CASSEDPGPGPEAFF. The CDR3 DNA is TGCGCCAGCAGTGAGGATCCAGGCCCAGGGCCTGAAGCTTTCTTT.

The CDR3 here is CASSLVQGNSDTQYF. Here the CDR3 DNA reads TGTGCCAGCAGCTTAGTACAGGGGAACTCAGATACGCAGTATTTT. This sequence joins TRBV7-9 and TRBJ2-3, with TRBD1 identical over 7 bases. This CDR3 contains 15 residues. Germline V gene sequence: CDR1 SEHNR, CDR2 FQNEAQ (reference sequence). V trimming: 1 base; J trimming: 4 bases; junction bases outside the gene matches: 5.

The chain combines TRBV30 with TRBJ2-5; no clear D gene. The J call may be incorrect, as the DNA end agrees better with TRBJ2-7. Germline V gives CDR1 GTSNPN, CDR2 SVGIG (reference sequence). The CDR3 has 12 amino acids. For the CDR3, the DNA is TGTGCCTGGAGTGTACCTTCCTACGAGCAGTACTTC. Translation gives CAWSVPSYEQYF.

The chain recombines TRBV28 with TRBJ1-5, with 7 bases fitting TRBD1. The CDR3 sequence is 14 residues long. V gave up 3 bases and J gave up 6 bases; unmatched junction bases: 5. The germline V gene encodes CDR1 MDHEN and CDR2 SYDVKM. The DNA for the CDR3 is TGTGCCAGCAGTTTTGGTCCAGGGGGTCAGCCCCAGCATTTT. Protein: CASSFGPGGQPQHF.

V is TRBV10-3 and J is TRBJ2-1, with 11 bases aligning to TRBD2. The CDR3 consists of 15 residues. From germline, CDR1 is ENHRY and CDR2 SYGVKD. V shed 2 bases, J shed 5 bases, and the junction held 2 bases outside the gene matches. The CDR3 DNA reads TGTGCCATCAGTGAGACTAGCGGGGGCCACAATGAGCAGTTCTTC. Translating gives CAISETSGGHNEQFF.

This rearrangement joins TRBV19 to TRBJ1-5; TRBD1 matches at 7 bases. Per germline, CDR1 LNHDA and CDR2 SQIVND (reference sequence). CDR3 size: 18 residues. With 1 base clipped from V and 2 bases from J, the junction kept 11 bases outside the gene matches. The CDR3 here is CASSIGGSGQWGNQPQHF. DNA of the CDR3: TGTGCCAGTAGTATAGGCGGTTCGGGACAGTGGGGCAATCAGCCCCAGCATTTT.

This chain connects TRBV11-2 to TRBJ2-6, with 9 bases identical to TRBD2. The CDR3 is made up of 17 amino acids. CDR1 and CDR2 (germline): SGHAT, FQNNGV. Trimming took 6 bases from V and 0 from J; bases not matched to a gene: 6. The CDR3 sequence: CASSLGLAGSGANVLTF. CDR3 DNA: TGTGCCAGCAGTCTGGGACTAGCTGGCTCTGGGGCCAACGTCCTGACTTTC. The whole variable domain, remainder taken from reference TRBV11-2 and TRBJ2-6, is EAGVAQSPRYKIIEKRQSVAFWCNPISGHATLYWYQQILGQGPKLLIQFQNNGVVDDSQLPKDRFSAERLKGVDSTLKIQPAKLEDSAVYLCASSLGLAGSGANVLTFGAGSRLTVL.

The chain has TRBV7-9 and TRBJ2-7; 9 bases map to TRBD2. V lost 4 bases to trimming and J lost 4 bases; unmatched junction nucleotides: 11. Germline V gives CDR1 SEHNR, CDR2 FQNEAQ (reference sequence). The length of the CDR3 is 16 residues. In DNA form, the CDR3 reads TGTGCCAGCAGCTCGGCCGGGGGACTAGCTTTTTACGAGCAGTACTTC. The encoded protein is CASSSAGGLAFYEQYF.

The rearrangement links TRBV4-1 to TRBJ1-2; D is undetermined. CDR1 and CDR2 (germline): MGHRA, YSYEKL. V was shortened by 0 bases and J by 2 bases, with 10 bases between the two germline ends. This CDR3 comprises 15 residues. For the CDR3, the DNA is TGCGCCAGCAGCCAAGATCTAGCAGGCAACTATGGCTACACCTTC. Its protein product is CASSQDLAGNYGYTF.

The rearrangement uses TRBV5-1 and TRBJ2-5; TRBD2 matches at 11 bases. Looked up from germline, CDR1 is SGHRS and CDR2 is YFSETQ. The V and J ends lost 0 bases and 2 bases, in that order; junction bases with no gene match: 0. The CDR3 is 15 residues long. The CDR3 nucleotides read TGCGCCAGCAGCTTGGGACTAGCGGGACAAGAGACCCAGTACTTC. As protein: CASSLGLAGQETQYF.

CDR3 DNA sequence: TGTGCCAGCAGTATAACCTTTGACTTCGTCTATGGCTACACCTTC. Translation: CASSITFDFVYGYTF. The chain carries TRBV5-5 and TRBJ1-2, with D hard to call. The CDR3 totals 15 residues. Per germline, CDR1 SGHKS and CDR2 YYEKEE (reference sequence). V lost 5 bases, J lost 4 bases, and 18 bases lay in between.

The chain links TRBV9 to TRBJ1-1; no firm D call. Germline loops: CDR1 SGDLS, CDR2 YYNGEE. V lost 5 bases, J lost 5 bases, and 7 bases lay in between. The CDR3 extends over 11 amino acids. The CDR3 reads CASSRITEAFF. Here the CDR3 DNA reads TGTGCCAGCAGTAGAATTACTGAAGCTTTCTTT. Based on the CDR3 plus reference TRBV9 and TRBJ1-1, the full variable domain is DSGVTQTPKHLITATGQRVTLRCSPRSGDLSVYWYQQSLDQGLQFLIQYYNGEERAKGNILERFSAQQFPDLHSELNLSSLELGDSALYFCASSRITEAFFGQGTRLTVV.

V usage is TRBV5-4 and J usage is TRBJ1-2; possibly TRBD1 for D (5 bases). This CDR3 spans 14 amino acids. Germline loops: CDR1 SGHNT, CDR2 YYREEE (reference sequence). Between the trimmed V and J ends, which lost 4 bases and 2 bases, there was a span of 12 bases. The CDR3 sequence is CASSTSRVNYGYTF. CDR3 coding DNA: TGTGCCAGCAGCACCAGCAGGGTAAACTATGGCTACACCTTC.

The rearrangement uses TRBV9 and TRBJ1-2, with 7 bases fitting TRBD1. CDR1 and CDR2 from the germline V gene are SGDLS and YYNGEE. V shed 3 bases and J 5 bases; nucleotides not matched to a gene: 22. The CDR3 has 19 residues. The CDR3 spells CASSDSENRGSHEAYGYTF. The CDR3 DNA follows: TGTGCCAGCAGCGACAGCGAGAACAGGGGAAGCCATGAGGCTTATGGCTACACCTTC.

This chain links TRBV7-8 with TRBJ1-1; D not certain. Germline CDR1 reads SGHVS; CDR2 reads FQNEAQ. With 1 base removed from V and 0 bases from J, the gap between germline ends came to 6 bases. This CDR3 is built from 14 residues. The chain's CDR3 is CASSLVTVNTEAFF. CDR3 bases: TGTGCCAGCAGCTTAGTAACTGTGAACACTGAAGCTTTCTTT.

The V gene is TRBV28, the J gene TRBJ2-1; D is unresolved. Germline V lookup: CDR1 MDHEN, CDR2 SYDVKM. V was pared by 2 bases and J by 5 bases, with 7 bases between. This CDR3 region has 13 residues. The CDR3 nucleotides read TGTGCCAGCAGTTTACTCACAGACAATGAGCAGTTCTTC. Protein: CASSLLTDNEQFF.

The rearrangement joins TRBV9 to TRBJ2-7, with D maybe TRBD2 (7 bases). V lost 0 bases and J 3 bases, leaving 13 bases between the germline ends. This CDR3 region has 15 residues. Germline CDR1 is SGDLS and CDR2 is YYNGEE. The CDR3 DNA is TGTGCCAGCAGCGTAGGCGGCGGGGGCGACTACGAGCAGTACTTC. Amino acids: CASSVGGGGDYEQYF.

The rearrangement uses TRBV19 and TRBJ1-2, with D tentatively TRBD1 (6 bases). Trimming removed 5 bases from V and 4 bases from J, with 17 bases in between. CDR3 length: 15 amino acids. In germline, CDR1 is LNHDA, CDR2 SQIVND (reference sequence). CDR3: CASSVGQLIAYGYTF. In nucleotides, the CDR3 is TGTGCCAGTAGTGTGGGACAACTCATCGCCTATGGCTACACCTTC.

DNA for the CDR3: TGTGCCAGCAGTTTAAGGGGAGGAAGGACTGAAGCTTTCTTT. Encoded protein: CASSLRGGRTEAFF. V gene TRBV27 combines with J gene TRBJ1-1, with a possible D match to TRBD1 (5 bases). The CDR3 sequence is 14 residues long. From germline, CDR1 is MNHEY and CDR2 SMNVEV (reference sequence). The V and J ends lost 2 bases and 5 bases respectively, with 12 bases between them.

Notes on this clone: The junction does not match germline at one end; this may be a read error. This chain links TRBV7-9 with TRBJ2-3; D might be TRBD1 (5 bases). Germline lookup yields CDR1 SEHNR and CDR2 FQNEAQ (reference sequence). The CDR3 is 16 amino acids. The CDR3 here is CSSSLGAAIPLDTQYF. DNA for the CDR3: TGTTCCAGCAGCTTAGGGGCAGCAATCCCGCTTGATACGCAGTATTTT.

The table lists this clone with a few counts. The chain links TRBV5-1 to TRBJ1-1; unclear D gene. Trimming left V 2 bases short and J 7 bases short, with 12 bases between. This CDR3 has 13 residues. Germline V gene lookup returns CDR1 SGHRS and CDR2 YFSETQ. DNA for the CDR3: TGCGCCAGCAGCTTCCGGACTGGACGTGAAGCTTTCTTT. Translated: CASSFRTGREAFF.

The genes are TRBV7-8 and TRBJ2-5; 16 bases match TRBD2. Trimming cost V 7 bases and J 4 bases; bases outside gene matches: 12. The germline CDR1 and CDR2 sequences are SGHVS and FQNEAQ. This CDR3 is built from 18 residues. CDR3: CASTKRGLAGGRGETQYF. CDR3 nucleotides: TGTGCCAGCACCAAACGGGGACTAGCGGGGGGGCGGGGAGAGACCCAGTACTTC.

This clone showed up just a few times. This CDR3 reads CASLGGYEQYF. The CDR3 nucleotides read TGTGCCAGTTTGGGGGGCTACGAGCAGTACTTC. V and J are TRBV27 and TRBJ2-7; D is possibly TRBD2 (6 bases). This CDR3 is built from 11 residues. Germline V gene sequence: CDR1 MNHEY, CDR2 SMNVEV (reference sequence). V lost 9 bases to trimming and J lost 3 bases, with 9 bases between them.